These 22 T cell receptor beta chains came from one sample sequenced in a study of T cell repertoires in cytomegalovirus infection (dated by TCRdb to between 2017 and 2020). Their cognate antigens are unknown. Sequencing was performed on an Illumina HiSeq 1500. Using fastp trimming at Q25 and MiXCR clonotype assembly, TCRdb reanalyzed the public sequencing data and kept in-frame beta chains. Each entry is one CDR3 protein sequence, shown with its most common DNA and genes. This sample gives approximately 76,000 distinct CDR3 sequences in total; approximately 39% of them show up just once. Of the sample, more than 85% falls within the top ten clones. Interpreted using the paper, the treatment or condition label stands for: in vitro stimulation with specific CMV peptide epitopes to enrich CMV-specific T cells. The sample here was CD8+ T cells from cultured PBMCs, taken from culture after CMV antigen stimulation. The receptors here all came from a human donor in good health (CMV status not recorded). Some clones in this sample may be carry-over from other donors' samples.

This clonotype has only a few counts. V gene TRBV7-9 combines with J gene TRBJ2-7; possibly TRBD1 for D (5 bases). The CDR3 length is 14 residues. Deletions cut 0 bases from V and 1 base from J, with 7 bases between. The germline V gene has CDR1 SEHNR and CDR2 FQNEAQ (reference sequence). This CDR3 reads CASSLAQESYEQYF. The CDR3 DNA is TGTGCCAGCAGCTTAGCACAGGAGTCCTACGAGCAGTACTTC.

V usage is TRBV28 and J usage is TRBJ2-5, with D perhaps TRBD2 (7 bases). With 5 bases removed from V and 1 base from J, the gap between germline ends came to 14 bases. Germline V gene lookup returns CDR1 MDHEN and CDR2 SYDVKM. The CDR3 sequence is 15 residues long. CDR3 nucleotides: TGTGCCAGCAGTAACGCGGCGGGGGCCCAAGAGACCCAGTACTTC. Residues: CASSNAAGAQETQYF.

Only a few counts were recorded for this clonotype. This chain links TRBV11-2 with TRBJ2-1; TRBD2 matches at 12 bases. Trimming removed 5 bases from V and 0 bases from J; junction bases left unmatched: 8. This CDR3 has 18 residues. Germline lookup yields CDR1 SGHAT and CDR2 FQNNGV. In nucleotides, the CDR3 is TGTGCCAGCAGCACCGGACTAGCGGGGCTAAGCTCCTACAATGAGCAGTTCTTC. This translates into CASSTGLAGLSSYNEQFF.

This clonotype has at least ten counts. CDR3 protein: CASSSSGGSYNEQFF. CDR3 nucleotide sequence: TGTGCCAGCAGTTCTAGCGGGGGCTCCTACAATGAGCAGTTCTTC. V is TRBV6-4 and J is TRBJ2-1, with 10 bases aligning to TRBD2. Per the germline V gene, CDR1 is MRHNA and CDR2 is SNTAGT. The V and J ends lost 5 bases and 0 bases, in that order; junction bases with no gene match: 1. The length of the CDR3 is 15 residues.

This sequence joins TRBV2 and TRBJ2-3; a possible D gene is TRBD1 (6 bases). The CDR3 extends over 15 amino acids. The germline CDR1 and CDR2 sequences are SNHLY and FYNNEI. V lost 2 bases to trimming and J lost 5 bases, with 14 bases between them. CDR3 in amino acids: CASSEWRSGEDTQYF. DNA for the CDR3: TGTGCCAGCAGTGAATGGAGGTCAGGGGAAGATACGCAGTATTTT. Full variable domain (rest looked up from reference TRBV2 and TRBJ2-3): EPEVTQTPSHQVTQMGQEVILRCVPISNHLYFYWYRQILGQKVEFLVSFYNNEISEKSEIFDDQFSVERPDGSNFTLKIRSTKLEDSAMYFCASSEWRSGEDTQYFGPGTRLTVL.

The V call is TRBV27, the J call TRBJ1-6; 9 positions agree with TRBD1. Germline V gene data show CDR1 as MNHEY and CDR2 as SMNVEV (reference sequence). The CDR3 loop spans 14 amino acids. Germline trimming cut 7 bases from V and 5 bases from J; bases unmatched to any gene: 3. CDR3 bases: TGTGCCAGCACTCGGACAGGGGATAATTCACCCCTCCACTTT. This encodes CASTRTGDNSPLHF.

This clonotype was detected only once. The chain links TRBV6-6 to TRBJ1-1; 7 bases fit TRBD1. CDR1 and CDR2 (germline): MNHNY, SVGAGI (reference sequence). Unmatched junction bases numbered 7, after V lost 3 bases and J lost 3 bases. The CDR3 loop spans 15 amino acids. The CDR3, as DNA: TGTGCCAGCAGTTATTTGCTCAGGGGGGACACTGAAGCTTTCTTT. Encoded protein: CASSYLLRGDTEAFF.

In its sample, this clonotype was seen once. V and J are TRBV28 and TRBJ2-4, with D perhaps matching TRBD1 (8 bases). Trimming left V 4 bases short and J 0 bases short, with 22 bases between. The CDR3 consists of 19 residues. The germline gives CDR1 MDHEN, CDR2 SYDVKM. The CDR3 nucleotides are TGTGCCAGCAGTTGGCCCGGACAGGGAGGGTATATAGCCAAAAACATTCAGTACTTC. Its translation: CASSWPGQGGYIAKNIQYF.

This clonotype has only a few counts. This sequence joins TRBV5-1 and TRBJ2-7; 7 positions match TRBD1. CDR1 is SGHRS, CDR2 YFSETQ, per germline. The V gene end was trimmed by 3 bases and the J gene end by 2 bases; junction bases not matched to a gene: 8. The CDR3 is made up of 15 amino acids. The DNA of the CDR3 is TGCGCCAGCAGCTCATCACCGGGACAGCCCTACGAGCAGTACTTC. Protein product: CASSSSPGQPYEQYF. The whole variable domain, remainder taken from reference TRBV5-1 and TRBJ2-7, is KAGVTQTPRYLIKTRGQQVTLSCSPISGHRSVSWYQQTPGQGLQFLFEYFSETQRNKGNFPGRFSGRQFSNSRSEMNVSTLELGDSALYLCASSSSPGQPYEQYFGPGTRLTVT.

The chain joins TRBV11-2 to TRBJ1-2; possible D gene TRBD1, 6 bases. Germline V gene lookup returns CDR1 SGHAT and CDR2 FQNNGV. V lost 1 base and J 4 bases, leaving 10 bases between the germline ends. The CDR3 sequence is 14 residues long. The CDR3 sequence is CASSLGRTAYGYTF. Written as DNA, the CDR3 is TGTGCCAGCAGCTTAGGGAGGACAGCCTATGGCTACACCTTC.

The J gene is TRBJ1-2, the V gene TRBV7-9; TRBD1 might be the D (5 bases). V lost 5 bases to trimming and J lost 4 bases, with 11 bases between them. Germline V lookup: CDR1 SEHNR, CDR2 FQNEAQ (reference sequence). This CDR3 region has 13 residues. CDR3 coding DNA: TGTGCCAGCAGCGTTGACAGTTCCTATGGCTACACCTTC. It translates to CASSVDSSYGYTF. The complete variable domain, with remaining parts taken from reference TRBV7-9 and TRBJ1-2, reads DTGVSQNPRHKITKRGQNVTFRCDPISEHNRLYWYRQTLGQGPEFLTYFQNEAQLEKSRLLSDRFSAERPKGSFSTLEIQRTEQGDSAMYLCASSVDSSYGYTFGSGTRLTVV.

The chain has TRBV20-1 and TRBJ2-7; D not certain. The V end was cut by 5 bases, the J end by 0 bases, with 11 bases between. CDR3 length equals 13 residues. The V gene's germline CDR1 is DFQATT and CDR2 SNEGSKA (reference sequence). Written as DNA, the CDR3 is TGCAGTGCTGAGGACGGAAGCTCCTACGAGCAGTACTTC. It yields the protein CSAEDGSSYEQYF.

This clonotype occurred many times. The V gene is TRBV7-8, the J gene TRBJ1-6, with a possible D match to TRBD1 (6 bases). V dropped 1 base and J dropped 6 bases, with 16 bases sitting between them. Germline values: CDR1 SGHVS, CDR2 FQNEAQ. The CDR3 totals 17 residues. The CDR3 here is CASSLEWGADTNSPLHF. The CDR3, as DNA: TGTGCCAGCAGCTTAGAATGGGGGGCCGATACTAATTCACCCCTCCACTTT.

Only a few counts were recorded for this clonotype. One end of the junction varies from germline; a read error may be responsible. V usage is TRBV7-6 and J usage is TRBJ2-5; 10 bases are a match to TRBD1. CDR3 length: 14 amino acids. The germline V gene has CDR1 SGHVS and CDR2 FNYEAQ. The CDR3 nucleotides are TGTGCTAGCAGCTTAGCGGGACAGGGGGAGACCCAGTACTTC. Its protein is CASSLAGQGETQYF.

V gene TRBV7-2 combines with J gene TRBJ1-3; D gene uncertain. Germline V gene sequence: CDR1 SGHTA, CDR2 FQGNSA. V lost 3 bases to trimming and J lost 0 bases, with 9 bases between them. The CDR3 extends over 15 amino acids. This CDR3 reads CASSFPAYSGNTIYF. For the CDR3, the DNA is TGTGCCAGCAGCTTTCCCGCCTACTCTGGAAACACCATATATTTT.

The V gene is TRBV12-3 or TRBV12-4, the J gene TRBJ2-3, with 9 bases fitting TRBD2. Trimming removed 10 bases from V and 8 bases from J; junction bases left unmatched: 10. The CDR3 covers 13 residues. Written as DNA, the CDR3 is TGTGCCACAACACCGGGCGGGGGGGGTACGCAGTATTTT. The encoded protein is CATTPGGGGTQYF.

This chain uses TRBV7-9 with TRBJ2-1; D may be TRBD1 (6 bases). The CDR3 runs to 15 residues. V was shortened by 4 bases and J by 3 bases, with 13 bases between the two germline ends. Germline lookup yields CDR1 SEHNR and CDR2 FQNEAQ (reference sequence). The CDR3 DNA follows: TGTGCCAGCAGCTCCCCCGCAGGGGTCTACAATGAGCAGTTCTTC. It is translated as CASSSPAGVYNEQFF.

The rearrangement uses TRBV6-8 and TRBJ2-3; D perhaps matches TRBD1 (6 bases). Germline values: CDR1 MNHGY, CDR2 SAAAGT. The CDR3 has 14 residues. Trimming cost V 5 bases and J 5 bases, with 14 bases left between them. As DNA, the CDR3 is TGTGCCAGCAGTGCTATACAGGGACAAGATACGCAGTATTTT. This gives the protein CASSAIQGQDTQYF.

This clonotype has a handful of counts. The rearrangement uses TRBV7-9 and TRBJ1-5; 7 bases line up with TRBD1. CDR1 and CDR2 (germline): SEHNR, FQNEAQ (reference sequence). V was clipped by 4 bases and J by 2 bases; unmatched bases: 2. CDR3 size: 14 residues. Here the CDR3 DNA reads TGTGCCAGCAGCTCAACAGGGGGCAATCAGCCCCAGCATTTT. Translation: CASSSTGGNQPQHF.

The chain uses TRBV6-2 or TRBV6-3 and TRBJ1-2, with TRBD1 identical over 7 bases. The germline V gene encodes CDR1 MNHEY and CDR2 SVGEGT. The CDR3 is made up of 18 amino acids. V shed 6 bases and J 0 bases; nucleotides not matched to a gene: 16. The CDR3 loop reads CASSPTTGTDKTNYGYTF. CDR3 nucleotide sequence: TGTGCCAGCAGCCCTACCACCGGGACAGACAAGACTAACTATGGCTACACCTTC.

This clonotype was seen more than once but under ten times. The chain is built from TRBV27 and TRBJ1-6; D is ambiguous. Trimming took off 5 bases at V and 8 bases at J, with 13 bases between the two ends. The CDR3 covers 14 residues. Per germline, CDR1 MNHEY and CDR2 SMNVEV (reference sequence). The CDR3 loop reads CASSEERRYSPLHF. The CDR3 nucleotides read TGTGCCAGCAGTGAGGAGCGGAGATATTCACCCCTCCACTTT.

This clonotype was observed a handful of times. The CDR3 loop is CASSYGTANTEAFF. The CDR3 bases are TGTGCCAGCAGCTACGGGACAGCAAACACTGAAGCTTTCTTT. V gene TRBV7-8 combines with J gene TRBJ1-1; 7 bases fit TRBD1. With V trimmed by 4 bases and J by 2 bases, 4 bases remained unmatched. Germline V lookup: CDR1 SGHVS, CDR2 FQNEAQ. CDR3 length equals 14 residues.